This T cell receptor beta chain was sequenced in a study of blood T cell repertoires in COVID-19. For the study at large: The cDNA or gDNA used as material had been derived from T cells, B-cell-depleted T cells, or PBMCs.

TCRdb's table, derived via immunoSEQ multiplex PCR, lists solely in-frame clones and lacks some. Among under 300,000 clones listed, roughly 91% were seen once. This CDR3 comprises 14 residues. The junction had 5 bases not matched to a gene; V was cut back by 4 bases and J by 5 bases. Germline V lookup: CDR1 SGHTA, CDR2 FQGNSA. Which cohort a participant joined came from the clinical history participants gave. The specimen was PBMCs or T cells enriched from blood (not recorded which). The rearrangement joins TRBV7-2 to TRBJ2-1; 7 nucleotides line up with TRBD2. The source is a middle-aged man who had recovered from COVID-19. The CDR3 is CASSSRGRDNEQFF. The DNA of the CDR3 is TGTGCCAGCAGCTCCCGCGGGAGAGACAATGAGCAGTTCTTC. The variable domain in full, with the rest retrieved from reference TRBV7-2 and TRBJ2-1, is GAGVSQSPSNKVTEKGKDVELRCDPISGHTALYWYRQSLGQGLEFLIYFQGNSAPDKSGLPSDRFSAERTGGSVSTLTIQRTQQEDSAVYLCASSSRGRDNEQFFGPGTRLTVL.